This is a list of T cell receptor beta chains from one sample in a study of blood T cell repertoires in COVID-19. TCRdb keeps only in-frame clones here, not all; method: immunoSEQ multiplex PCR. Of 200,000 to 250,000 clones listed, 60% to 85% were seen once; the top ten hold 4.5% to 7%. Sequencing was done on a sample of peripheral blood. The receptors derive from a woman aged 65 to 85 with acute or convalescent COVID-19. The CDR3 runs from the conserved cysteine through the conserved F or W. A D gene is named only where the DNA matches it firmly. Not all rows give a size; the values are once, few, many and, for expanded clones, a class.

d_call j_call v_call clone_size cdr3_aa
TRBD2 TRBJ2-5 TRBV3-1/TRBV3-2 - CASSPLWGGQETQYF
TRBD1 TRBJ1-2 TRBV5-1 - CASSPQDRDGYTF
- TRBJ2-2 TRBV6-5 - CASSRDSANTGELFF
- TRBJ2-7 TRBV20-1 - CSASGAFYEQYF
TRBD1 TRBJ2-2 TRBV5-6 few CASSYRDRSTGELFF
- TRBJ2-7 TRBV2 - CASRQGANEQYF
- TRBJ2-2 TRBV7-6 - CASSPTVNTGELFF
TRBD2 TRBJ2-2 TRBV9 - CASSAGLAGTGELFF
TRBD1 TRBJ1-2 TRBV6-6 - CASKTGYGYTF
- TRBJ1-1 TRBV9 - CASSVTTNTEAFF
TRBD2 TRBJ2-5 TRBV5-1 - CASSPGGTYEETQYF